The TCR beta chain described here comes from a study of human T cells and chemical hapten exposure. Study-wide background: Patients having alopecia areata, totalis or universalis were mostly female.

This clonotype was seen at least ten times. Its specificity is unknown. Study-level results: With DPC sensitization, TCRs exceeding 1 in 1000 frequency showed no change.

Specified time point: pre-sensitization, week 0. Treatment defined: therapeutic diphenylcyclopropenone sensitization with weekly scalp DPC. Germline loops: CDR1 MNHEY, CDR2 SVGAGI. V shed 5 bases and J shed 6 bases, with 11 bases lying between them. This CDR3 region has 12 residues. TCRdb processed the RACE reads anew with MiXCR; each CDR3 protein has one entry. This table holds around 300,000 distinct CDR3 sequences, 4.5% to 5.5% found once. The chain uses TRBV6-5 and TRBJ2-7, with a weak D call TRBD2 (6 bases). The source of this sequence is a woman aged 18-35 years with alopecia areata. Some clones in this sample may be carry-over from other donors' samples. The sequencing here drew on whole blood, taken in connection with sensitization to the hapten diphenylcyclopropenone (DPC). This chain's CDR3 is CASSSLGGEQYF. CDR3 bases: TGTGCCAGCAGTAGCCTGGGAGGCGAGCAGTACTTC.